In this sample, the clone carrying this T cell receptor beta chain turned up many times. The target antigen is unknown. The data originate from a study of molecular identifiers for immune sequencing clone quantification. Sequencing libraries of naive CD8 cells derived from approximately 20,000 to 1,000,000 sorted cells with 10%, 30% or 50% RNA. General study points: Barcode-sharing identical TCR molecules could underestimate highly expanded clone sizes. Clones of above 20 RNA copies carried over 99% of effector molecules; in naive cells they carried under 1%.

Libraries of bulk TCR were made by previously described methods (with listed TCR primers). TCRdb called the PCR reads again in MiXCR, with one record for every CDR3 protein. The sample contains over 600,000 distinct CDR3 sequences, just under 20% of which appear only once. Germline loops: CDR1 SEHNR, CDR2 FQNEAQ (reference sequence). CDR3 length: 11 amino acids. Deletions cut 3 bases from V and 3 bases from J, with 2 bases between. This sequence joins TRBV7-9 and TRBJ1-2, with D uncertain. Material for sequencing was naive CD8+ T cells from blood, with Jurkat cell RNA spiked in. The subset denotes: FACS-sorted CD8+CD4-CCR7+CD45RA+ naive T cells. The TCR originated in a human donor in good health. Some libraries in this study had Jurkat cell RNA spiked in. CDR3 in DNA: TGTGCCAGCAGCTTCGACTATGGCTACACCTTC. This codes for CASSFDYGYTF.